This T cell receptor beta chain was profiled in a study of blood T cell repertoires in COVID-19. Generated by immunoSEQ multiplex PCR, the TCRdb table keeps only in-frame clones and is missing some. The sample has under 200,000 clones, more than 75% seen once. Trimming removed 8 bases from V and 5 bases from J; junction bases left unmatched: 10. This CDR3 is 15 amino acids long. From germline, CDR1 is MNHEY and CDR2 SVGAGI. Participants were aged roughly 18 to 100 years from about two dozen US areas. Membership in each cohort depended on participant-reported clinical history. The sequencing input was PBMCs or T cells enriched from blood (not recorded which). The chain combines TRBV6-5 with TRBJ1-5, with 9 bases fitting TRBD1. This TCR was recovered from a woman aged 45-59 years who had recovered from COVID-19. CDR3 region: CASSQQGAPDQPQHF. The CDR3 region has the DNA TGTGCCAGCTCCCAACAGGGGGCTCCTGATCAGCCCCAGCATTTT.